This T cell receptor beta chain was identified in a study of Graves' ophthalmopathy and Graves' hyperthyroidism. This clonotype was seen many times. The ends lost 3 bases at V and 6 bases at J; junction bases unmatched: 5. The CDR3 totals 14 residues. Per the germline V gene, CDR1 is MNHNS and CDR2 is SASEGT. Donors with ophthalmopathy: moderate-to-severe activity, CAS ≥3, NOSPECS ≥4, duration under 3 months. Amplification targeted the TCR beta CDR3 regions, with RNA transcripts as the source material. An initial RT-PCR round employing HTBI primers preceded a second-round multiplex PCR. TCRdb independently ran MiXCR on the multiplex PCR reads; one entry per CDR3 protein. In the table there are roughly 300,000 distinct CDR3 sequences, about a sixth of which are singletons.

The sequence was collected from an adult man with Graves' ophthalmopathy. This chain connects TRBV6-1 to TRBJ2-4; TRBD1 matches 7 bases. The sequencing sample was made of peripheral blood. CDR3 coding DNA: TGTGCCAGCAGTGACACAGGGGTTGGAAACATTCAGTACTTC. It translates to CASSDTGVGNIQYF.